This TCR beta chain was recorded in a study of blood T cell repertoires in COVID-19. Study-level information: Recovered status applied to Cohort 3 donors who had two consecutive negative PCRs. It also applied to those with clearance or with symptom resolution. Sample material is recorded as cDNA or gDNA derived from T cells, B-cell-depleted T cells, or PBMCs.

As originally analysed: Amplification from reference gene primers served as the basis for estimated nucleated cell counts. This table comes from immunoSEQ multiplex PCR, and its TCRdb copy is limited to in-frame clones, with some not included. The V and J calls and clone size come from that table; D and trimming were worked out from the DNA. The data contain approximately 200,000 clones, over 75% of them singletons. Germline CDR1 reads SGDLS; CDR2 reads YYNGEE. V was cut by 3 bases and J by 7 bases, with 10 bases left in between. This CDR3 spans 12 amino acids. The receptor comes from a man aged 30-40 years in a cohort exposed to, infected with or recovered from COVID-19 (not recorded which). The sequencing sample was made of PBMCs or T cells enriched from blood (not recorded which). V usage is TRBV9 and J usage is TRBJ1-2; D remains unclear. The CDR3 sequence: CASSATEGGYTF. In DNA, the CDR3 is TGTGCCAGCAGCGCCACGGAGGGTGGCTACACCTTC.